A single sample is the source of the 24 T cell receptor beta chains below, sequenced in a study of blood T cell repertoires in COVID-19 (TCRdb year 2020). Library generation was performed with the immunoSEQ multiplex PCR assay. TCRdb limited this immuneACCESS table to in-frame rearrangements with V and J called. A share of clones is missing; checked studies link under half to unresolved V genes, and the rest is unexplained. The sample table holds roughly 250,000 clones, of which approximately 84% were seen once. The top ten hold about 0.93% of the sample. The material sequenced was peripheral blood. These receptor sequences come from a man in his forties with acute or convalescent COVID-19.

CDR3 sequence (DNA): TGTGCCAGCAGCCCGGGACAGGCGTACGAGCAGTACTTC. It is translated as CASSPGQAYEQYF. V usage is TRBV14 and J usage is TRBJ2-7; 8 positions agree with TRBD1. This CDR3 spans 13 amino acids. Germline CDR1 reads SGHDN; CDR2 reads FVKESK. With 4 bases clipped from V and 4 bases from J, the junction kept 3 bases outside the gene matches.

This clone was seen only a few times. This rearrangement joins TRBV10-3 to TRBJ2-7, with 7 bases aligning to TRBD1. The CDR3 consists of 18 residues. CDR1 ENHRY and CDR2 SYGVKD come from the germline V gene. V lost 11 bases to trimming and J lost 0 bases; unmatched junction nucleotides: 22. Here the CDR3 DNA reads TGTGCCTGGACCCAGGGGGACCTCCGACCTCTCCGCTCCTACGAGCAGTACTTC. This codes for CAWTQGDLRPLRSYEQYF.

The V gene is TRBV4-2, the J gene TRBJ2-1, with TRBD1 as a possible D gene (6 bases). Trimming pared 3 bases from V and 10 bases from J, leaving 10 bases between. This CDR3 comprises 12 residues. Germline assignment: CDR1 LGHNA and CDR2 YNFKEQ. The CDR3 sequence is CASSHPGEEQFF. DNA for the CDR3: TGTGCCAGCAGCCACCCAGGGGAGGAGCAGTTCTTC.

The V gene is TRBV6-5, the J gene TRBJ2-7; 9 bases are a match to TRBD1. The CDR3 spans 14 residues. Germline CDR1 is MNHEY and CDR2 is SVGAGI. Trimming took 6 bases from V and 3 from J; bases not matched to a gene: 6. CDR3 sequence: CASSWDRAFYEQYF. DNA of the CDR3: TGTGCCAGCAGCTGGGACAGGGCTTTCTACGAGCAGTACTTC.

CDR3 sequence reads: CASSGGTGGGQPQHF. The CDR3 coding sequence is TGTGCCAGCAGTGGAGGGACAGGGGGTGGACAGCCCCAGCATTTT. The chain joins TRBV2 to TRBJ1-5, with 11 bases aligning to TRBD1. CDR1 and CDR2 (germline): SNHLY, FYNNEI. V was clipped by 4 bases and J by 7 bases; unmatched bases: 6. This CDR3 has 15 amino acids. The full variable domain, completed using reference TRBV2 and TRBJ1-5, is EPEVTQTPSHQVTQMGQEVILRCVPISNHLYFYWYRQILGQKVEFLVSFYNNEISEKSEIFDDQFSVERPDGSNFTLKIRSTKLEDSAMYFCASSGGTGGGQPQHFGDGTRLSIL.

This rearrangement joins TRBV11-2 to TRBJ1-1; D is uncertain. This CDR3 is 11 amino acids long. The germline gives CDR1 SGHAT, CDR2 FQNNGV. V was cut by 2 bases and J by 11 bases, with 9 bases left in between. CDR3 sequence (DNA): TGTGCCAGCAGCTTATTTGCGGGCGCTTTCTTT. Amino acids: CASSLFAGAFF.

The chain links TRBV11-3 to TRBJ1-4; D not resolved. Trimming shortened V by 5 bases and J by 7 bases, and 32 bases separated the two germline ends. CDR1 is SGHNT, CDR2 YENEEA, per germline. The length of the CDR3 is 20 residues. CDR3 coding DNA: TGTGCCAGCAGCCCACCCCGAAGCGATTCGTCTTCCGGGGTCAGTGAAAAACTGTTTTTT. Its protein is CASSPPRSDSSSGVSEKLFF.

The CDR3 DNA reads as TGTGCCAGCAGCAAACAAGGACATTTGAACACTGAAGCTTTCTTT. Protein product: CASSKQGHLNTEAFF. The rearrangement uses TRBV21-1 and TRBJ1-1; the table calls TRBD1, which could not be checked here. TRBV21-1 is given as a pseudogene. This CDR3 contains 15 residues.

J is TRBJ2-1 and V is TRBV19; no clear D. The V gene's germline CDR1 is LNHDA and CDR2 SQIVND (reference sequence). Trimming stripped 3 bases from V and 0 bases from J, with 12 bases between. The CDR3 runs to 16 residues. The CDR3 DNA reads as TGTGCCAGTAGTATTTTGGGCAGAAGCTCCTACAATGAGCAGTTCTTC. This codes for CASSILGRSSYNEQFF.

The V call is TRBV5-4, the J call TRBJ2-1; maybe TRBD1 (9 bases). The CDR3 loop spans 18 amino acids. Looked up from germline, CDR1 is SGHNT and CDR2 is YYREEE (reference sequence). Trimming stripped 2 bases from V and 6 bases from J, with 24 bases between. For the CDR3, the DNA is TGTGCCAGCAGCTTACAGGGGGCCGAGCGGGGGCCCTTCAATGAGCAGTTCTTC. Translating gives CASSLQGAERGPFNEQFF.

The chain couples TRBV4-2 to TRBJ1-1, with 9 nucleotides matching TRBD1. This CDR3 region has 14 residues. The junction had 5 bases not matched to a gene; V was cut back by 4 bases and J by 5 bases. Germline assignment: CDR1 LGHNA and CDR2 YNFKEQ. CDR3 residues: CASSPLDRGTEAFF. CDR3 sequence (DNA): TGTGCCAGCAGCCCCCTAGACAGGGGGACTGAAGCTTTCTTT.

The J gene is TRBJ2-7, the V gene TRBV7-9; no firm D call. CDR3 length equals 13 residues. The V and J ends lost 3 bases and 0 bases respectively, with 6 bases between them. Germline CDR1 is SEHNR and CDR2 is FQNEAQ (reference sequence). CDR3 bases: TGTGCCAGCAGCTTCGAGGTCTCCTACGAGCAGTACTTC. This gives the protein CASSFEVSYEQYF. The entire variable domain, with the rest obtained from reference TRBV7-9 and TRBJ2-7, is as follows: DTGVSQNPRHKITKRGQNVTFRCDPISEHNRLYWYRQTLGQGPEFLTYFQNEAQLEKSRLLSDRFSAERPKGSFSTLEIQRTEQGDSAMYLCASSFEVSYEQYFGPGTRLTVT.

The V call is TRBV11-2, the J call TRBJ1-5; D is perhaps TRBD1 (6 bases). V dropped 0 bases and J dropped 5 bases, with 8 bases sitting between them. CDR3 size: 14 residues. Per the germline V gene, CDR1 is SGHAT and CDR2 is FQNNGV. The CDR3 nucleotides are TGTGCCAGCAGCTTAGACAGGGGAGATCAGCCCCAGCATTTT. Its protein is CASSLDRGDQPQHF.

Here the CDR3 DNA reads TGTGCCAGCAGCTTTTTTACCTATAGCACAGATACGCAGTATTTT. This gives the protein CASSFFTYSTDTQYF. This chain links TRBV11-2 with TRBJ2-3; D is undetermined. Between the trimmed V and J ends, which lost 3 bases and 0 bases, there was a span of 10 bases. This CDR3 comprises 15 residues. Germline V CDR1 and CDR2: SGHAT, FQNNGV.

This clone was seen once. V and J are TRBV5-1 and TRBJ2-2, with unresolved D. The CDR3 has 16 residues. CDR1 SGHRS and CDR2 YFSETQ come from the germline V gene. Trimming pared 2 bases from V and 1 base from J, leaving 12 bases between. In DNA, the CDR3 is TGCGCCAGCAGCTTAACGTGGGCAGGGAACACCGGGGAGCTGTTTTTT. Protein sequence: CASSLTWAGNTGELFF.

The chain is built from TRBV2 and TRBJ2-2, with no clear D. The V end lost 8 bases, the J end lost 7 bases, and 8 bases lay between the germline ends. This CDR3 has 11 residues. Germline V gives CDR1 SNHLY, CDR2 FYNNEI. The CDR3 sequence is CASRTSGELFF. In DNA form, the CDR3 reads TGTGCCAGCCGCACAAGCGGGGAGCTGTTTTTT.

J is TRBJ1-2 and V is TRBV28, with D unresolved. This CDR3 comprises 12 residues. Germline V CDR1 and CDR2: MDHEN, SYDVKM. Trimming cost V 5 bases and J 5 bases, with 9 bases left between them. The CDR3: CASSLKMYGYTF. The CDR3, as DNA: TGTGCCAGCAGTCTAAAGATGTATGGCTACACCTTC.

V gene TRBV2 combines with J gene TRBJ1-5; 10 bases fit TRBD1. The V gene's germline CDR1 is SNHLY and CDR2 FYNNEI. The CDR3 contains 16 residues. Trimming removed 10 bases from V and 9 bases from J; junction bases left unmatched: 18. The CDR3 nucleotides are TGTGCCACCCGAGCTGGGACAGGGGAAACTCCAGGGCCCCAGCATTTT. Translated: CATRAGTGETPGPQHF.

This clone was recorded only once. This chain's CDR3 is CASSRELNYGYTF. As DNA, the CDR3 is TGTGCCAGCAGCCGGGAACTTAACTATGGCTACACCTTC. The chain is built from TRBV7-9 and TRBJ1-2; D unresolved. This CDR3 region has 13 residues. Germline CDR1 SEHNR, CDR2 FQNEAQ (reference sequence). V lost 5 bases, J lost 1 base, and 8 bases lay in between.

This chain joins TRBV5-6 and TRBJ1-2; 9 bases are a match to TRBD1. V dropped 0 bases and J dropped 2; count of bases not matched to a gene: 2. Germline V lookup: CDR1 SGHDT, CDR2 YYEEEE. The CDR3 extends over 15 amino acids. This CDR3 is CASSLAGTGNYGYTF. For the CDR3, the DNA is TGTGCCAGCAGCTTGGCCGGGACAGGGAACTATGGCTACACCTTC.

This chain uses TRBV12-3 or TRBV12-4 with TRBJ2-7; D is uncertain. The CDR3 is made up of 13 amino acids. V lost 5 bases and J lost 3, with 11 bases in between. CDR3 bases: TGTGCCAGCAGTCCAGAGACAAACTACGAGCAGTACTTC. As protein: CASSPETNYEQYF.

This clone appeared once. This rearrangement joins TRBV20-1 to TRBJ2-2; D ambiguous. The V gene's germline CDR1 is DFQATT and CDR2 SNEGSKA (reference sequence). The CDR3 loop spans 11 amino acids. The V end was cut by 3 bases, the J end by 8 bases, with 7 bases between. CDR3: CSARRQGELFF. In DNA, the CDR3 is TGCAGTGCTAGGCGCCAAGGGGAGCTGTTTTTT.

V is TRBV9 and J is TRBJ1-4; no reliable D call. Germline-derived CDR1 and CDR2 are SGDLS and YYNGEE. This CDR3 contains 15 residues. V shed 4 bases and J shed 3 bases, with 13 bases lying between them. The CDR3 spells CASSSEWGANEKLFF. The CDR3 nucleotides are TGTGCCAGCAGCTCCGAGTGGGGAGCTAATGAAAAACTGTTTTTT. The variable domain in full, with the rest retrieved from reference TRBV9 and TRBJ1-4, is DSGVTQTPKHLITATGQRVTLRCSPRSGDLSVYWYQQSLDQGLQFLIQYYNGEERAKGNILERFSAQQFPDLHSELNLSSLELGDSALYFCASSSEWGANEKLFFGSGTQLSVL.

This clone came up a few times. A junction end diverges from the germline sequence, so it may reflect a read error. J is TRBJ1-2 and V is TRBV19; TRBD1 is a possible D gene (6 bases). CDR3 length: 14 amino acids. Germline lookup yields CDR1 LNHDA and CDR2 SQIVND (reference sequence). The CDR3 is CASSIDPFSGAQAF. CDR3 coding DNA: TGTGCCAGTAGTATAGATCCCTTCTCAGGGGCCCAGGCCTTC.